This entry lists 21 T cell receptor beta chains sequenced from one sample in a study of T cells in Graves' hyperthyroidism and ophthalmopathy (dated by TCRdb to between 2019 and 2020). Libraries were prepared through multiplex PCR. Sequencing relied on an Illumina HiSeq 2000. The TCR beta CDR3 regions were amplified from RNA transcripts. The TCR CDR3 was subjected to a first round of RT-PCR using the HTBI primer set and the Qiagen OneStep RT-PCR kit. The public reads were reanalyzed by TCRdb: fastp trimming at Q25, MiXCR alignment, in-frame beta chains only. Each CDR3 protein gets just one entry, which takes the most common genes and DNA from the rows behind it. The sample table lists around 600,000 distinct CDR3 sequences, about 14% of them with a count of one. The ten largest clonotypes hold around 7% of the sample. Specimen: blood. The receptor set was obtained from a woman between 18 and 30 years old with Graves' ophthalmopathy.

This sequence joins TRBV6-1 and TRBJ2-2, with D maybe TRBD2 (5 bases). The germline CDR1 and CDR2 sequences are MNHNS and SASEGT. The CDR3 loop spans 15 amino acids. V lost 6 bases to trimming and J lost 6 bases, with 17 bases between them. CDR3 region: CASRPGILNPGELFF. CDR3 DNA: TGTGCCAGCAGACCGGGGATCCTCAACCCCGGGGAGCTGTTTTTT.

This clonotype occurred many times. The V and J genes are TRBV6-1 and TRBJ2-7, with D perhaps TRBD1 (6 bases). Trimming took off 8 bases at V and 6 bases at J, with 14 bases between the two ends. The CDR3 spans 12 residues. Germline CDR1 and CDR2: MNHNS and SASEGT. The CDR3 DNA reads TGTGCCAGCGGCAGGGGCGTTAGCGAGCAGTACTTC. Its protein product is CASGRGVSEQYF.

The chain employs TRBV4-1 and TRBJ2-1; 9 bases fit TRBD2. The CDR3 consists of 19 residues. The V and J ends lost 1 base and 0 bases, in that order; junction bases with no gene match: 10. CDR1 is MGHRA and CDR2 is YSYEKL in the germline V gene. CDR3 loop: CASSQGASGALSSYNEQFF. CDR3 sequence (DNA): TGCGCCAGCAGCCAAGGGGCTAGCGGGGCGCTGAGCTCCTACAATGAGCAGTTCTTC.

This clonotype was counted many times. The chain joins TRBV24-1 to TRBJ1-2; D may be TRBD1 (5 bases). This CDR3 region has 15 residues. V shed 6 bases and J shed 8 bases, with 21 bases lying between them. From germline, CDR1 is KGHDR and CDR2 SFDVKD. The CDR3 DNA sequence: TGTGCCACCAGTATGGCCGGGGCGAGTAGGAGCGGCTACACCTTC. Its translation is CATSMAGASRSGYTF.

This clonotype has only a few counts. This chain links TRBV4-3 with TRBJ2-3; TRBD2 matches at 7 bases. Germline loops: CDR1 LGHNA, CDR2 YSLEER. Losses at the gene ends were 3 bases for V and 0 bases for J; bases not matched to a gene: 3. The length of the CDR3 is 15 residues. Here the CDR3 reads CASSQVSGSTDTQYF. CDR3 coding DNA: TGCGCCAGCAGCCAGGTTAGCGGGAGCACAGATACGCAGTATTTT.

This clonotype showed up many times. The chain uses TRBV5-1 and TRBJ2-1; tentatively, D is TRBD2 (6 bases). The CDR3 extends over 15 amino acids. Trimming took off 4 bases at V and 4 bases at J, with 15 bases between the two ends. Germline loops: CDR1 SGHRS, CDR2 YFSETQ. This CDR3 is CASSLFAGSYNEQFF. The CDR3 nucleotides are TGCGCCAGCAGCCTGTTCGCCGGGAGTTACAATGAGCAGTTCTTC.

This clonotype was seen a few times. A much more abundant neighbour one base away suggests this may be a read error. The rearrangement joins TRBV6-1 to TRBJ2-3; weak D call: TRBD2 (6 bases). Germline CDR1 MNHNS, CDR2 SASEGT. This CDR3 contains 18 residues. V was clipped by 0 bases and J by 7 bases, with 23 bases between them. CDR3 sequence: CASSEAHRTNGHLNTQYF. The CDR3 DNA reads TGTGCCAGCAGTGAAGCGCACCGGACTAACGGCCACTTAAATACGCAGTATTTT.

The chain is built from TRBV29-1 and TRBJ1-2; D perhaps matches TRBD1 (5 bases). The CDR3 is made up of 15 amino acids. CDR1 and CDR2 from the germline V gene are SQVTM and ANQGSEA. Trimming removed 3 bases at V and 1 base at J, with 15 bases between. CDR3 in amino acids: CSVDGGGLLNYGYTF. In DNA, the CDR3 is TGCAGCGTTGACGGGGGAGGCCTACTTAACTATGGCTACACCTTC.

This clonotype was seen ten or more times. This rearrangement joins TRBV28 to TRBJ2-3; a weak D match, TRBD2 (5 bases). V dropped 2 bases and J dropped 1 base, with 10 bases sitting between them. The CDR3 totals 15 residues. Looked up from germline, CDR1 is MDHEN and CDR2 is SYDVKM. The CDR3, as DNA: TGTGCCAGCAGTTTAGGACTTCTAGGCACAGATACGCAGTATTTT. It codes for CASSLGLLGTDTQYF.

V usage is TRBV4-1 and J usage is TRBJ1-6; TRBD1 agrees at 7 bases. The germline gives CDR1 MGHRA, CDR2 YSYEKL. With 4 bases clipped from V and 8 bases from J, the junction kept 11 bases outside the gene matches. The CDR3 totals 16 residues. The CDR3 nucleotides are TGCGCCAGCAGCCGAGAGGGGGCAGGGGTAGATTCACCCCTCCACTTT. This codes for CASSREGAGVDSPLHF.

This clonotype has just one count. The chain recombines TRBV7-6 with TRBJ1-2; TRBD1 is a possible D gene (5 bases). CDR1 SGHVS and CDR2 FNYEAQ come from the germline V gene. The CDR3 is made up of 14 amino acids. Deletions cut 1 base from V and 3 bases from J, with 9 bases between. As DNA, the CDR3 is TGTGCCAGCAGCTTAGACAAAGGGGACTATGGCTACACCTTC. This encodes CASSLDKGDYGYTF. Variable domain in full (rest from reference TRBV7-6 and TRBJ1-2): GAGVSQSPRYKVTKRGQDVALRCDPISGHVSLYWYRQALGQGPEFLTYFNYEAQQDKSGLPNDRFSAERPEGSISTLTIQRTEQRDSAMYRCASSLDKGDYGYTFGSGTRLTVV.

In the case of this clonotype: A much larger clone is a single base away; this may be a read error. The genes are TRBV7-3 and TRBJ2-7, with TRBD2 matching over 13 bases. Germline loops: CDR1 SGHTA, CDR2 FQGTGA. The CDR3 extends over 17 amino acids. With V trimmed by 3 bases and J by 2 bases, 7 bases remained unmatched. Written as DNA, the CDR3 is TGTGCCAGCAGCTTCCCCCGACTAGCGGGAGGAGCCTACGAGCAGTACTTC. It translates to CASSFPRLAGGAYEQYF.

This clonotype was detected ten times or more. This chain connects TRBV4-3 to TRBJ2-3; no firm D call. The CDR3 has 14 residues. Deletions cut 0 bases from V and 2 bases from J, with 6 bases between. Germline CDR1 is LGHNA and CDR2 is YSLEER. CDR3 protein: CASSQEAPTDTQYF. The CDR3, as DNA: TGCGCCAGCAGCCAAGAGGCCCCCACAGATACGCAGTATTTT.

This chain links TRBV7-8 with TRBJ2-1; D is possibly TRBD1 (5 bases). Germline lookup yields CDR1 SGHVS and CDR2 FQNEAQ. V lost 2 bases, J lost 2 bases, and 13 bases lay in between. The CDR3 consists of 16 residues. This chain's CDR3 is CASSLSGRATYNEQFF. The DNA for the CDR3 is TGTGCCAGCAGCTTAAGTGGCAGGGCTACCTACAATGAGCAGTTCTTC. The variable domain in full, completed from reference TRBV7-8 and TRBJ2-1, reads GAGVSQSPRYKVAKRGQDVALRCDPISGHVSLFWYQQALGQGPEFLTYFQNEAQLDKSGLPSDRFFAERPEGSVSTLKIQRTQQEDSAVYLCASSLSGRATYNEQFFGPGTRLTVL.

This clonotype was recorded at least ten times. The chain joins TRBV3-1 to TRBJ1-2, with D maybe TRBD1 (5 bases). Germline CDR1 LGHDT, CDR2 YNNKEL (reference sequence). This CDR3 is 13 amino acids long. The V and J ends lost 0 bases and 8 bases respectively, with 10 bases between them. DNA of the CDR3: TGTGCCAGCAGCCAAGAAGAGGGGCTCGGCTACACCTTC. Its translation is CASSQEEGLGYTF.

The chain couples TRBV7-2 to TRBJ1-5; tentatively, D is TRBD1 (6 bases). The germline V gene encodes CDR1 SGHTA and CDR2 FQGNSA. Trimming removed 6 bases at V and 3 bases at J, with 15 bases between. The CDR3 runs 15 residues. The DNA of the CDR3 is TGTGCCAGCAGTTCCCAGGGGTATATCAATCAGCCCCAGCATTTT. This sequence encodes CASSSQGYINQPQHF.

This clonotype was recorded at least ten times. This chain connects TRBV6-1 to TRBJ2-7; TRBD2 might be the D (5 bases). Germline CDR1 is MNHNS and CDR2 is SASEGT. CDR3 length: 15 amino acids. V was trimmed by 5 bases and J by 0 bases, leaving 14 bases between them. This chain's CDR3 is CASSSTADPSYEQYF. CDR3 in DNA: TGTGCCAGCAGTTCTACAGCGGATCCCTCCTACGAGCAGTACTTC.

The V call is TRBV24-1, the J call TRBJ2-5; 11 bases align to TRBD2. The CDR3 totals 16 residues. CDR1 is KGHDR and CDR2 is SFDVKD in the germline V gene. Losses at the gene ends were 2 bases for V and 5 bases for J; bases not matched to a gene: 6. This chain's CDR3 is CATSDSVAGGPETQYF. In nucleotides, the CDR3 is TGTGCCACCAGTGATTCAGTAGCGGGAGGGCCGGAGACCCAGTACTTC.

The sample holds many counts of this clonotype. The V and J genes are TRBV12-3 or TRBV12-4 and TRBJ2-1; TRBD2 agrees at 7 bases. The CDR3 has 15 amino acids. The trim removed 6 bases at V and 0 bases at J, leaving 5 bases unmatched. This CDR3 reads CASSHSGASYNEQFF. For the CDR3, the DNA is TGTGCCAGCAGCCACAGCGGGGCCTCCTACAATGAGCAGTTCTTC.

This clonotype came up many times. The chain combines TRBV20-1 with TRBJ2-5, with unresolved D. CDR1 and CDR2 (germline): DFQATT, SNEGSKA (reference sequence). The CDR3 has 11 amino acids. V was clipped by 6 bases and J by 7 bases, with 12 bases between them. The CDR3: CSAPDSATQYF. CDR3 DNA: TGCAGTGCACCCGATTCGGCGACCCAGTACTTC.

This clonotype showed up many times. The chain uses TRBV20-1 and TRBJ2-1, with 10 bases identical to TRBD2. CDR3 size: 14 residues. Germline V CDR1 and CDR2: DFQATT, SNEGSKA (reference sequence). Losses at the gene ends were 6 bases for V and 4 bases for J; bases not matched to a gene: 6. The CDR3 is CSAWTSGDYNEQFF. CDR3 coding DNA: TGCAGTGCGTGGACTAGCGGAGATTACAATGAGCAGTTCTTC.